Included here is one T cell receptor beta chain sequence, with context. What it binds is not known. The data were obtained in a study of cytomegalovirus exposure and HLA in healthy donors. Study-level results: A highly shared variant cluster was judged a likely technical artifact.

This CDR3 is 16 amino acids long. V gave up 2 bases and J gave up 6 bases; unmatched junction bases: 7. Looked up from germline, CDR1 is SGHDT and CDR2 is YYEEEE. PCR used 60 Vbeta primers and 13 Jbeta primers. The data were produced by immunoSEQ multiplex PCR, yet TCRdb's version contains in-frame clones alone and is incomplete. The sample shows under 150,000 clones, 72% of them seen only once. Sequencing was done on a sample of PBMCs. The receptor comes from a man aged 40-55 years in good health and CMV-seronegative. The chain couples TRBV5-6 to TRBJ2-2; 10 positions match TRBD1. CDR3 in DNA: TGTGCCAGCAGCTTAAGAGGGACAGGGGTAGCCGGGGAGCTGTTTTTT. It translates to CASSLRGTGVAGELFF.